The sequence of this T cell receptor beta chain was determined in a study of blood T cell repertoires in COVID-19. About the study: Donors in the United States, Italy and Spain gave samples during acute or convalescent COVID-19. T cells, B-cell-depleted T cells, or PBMCs provided the cDNA or gDNA that served as material.

The CDR3 spans 14 residues. J lost 6 bases, V lost 4 bases, and 10 bases had no gene match. Germline assignment: CDR1 SQVTM and CDR2 ANQGSEA. Original analysis: Reference gene primer amplification yielded estimated nucleated cell counts. Libraries were prepared by immunoSEQ multiplex PCR; TCRdb keeps only in-frame clonotypes and omits some of them. V and J calls plus clone size are reproduced from that table; the DNA served to infer D and trimming. The sample includes 150,000 to 250,000 clones, just under 85% seen only once; the top ten take about 6.9%. The receptor was derived from a human donor with acute or convalescent COVID-19. The donor label of this sample is uncertain. The chain couples TRBV29-1 to TRBJ2-7, with TRBD1 identical over 9 bases. Sequencing input: peripheral blood. CDR3 amino acids: CSVVGQGPLSEQYF. CDR3 coding DNA: TGCAGCGTTGTGGGACAGGGACCTTTGAGCGAGCAGTACTTC.